The 21 T cell receptor beta chains below all came from one sample that was sequenced in a study of blood T cell repertoires in COVID-19. TCRdb keeps only in-frame clones here, not all; method: immunoSEQ multiplex PCR. The table shows hundreds of thousands of clones, with 84% occurring only once. The material sequenced was peripheral blood. Every receptor here comes from an elderly woman with active or convalescent COVID-19.

This sequence joins TRBV11-3 and TRBJ1-1; D is unclear. Germline assignment: CDR1 SGHNT and CDR2 YENEEA. V shed 4 bases and J shed 5 bases, with 5 bases lying between them. The CDR3 spans 11 residues. The DNA for the CDR3 is TGTGCCAGCAGCTACGGGACTGAAGCTTTCTTT. Translated: CASSYGTEAFF.

The chain employs TRBV4-3 and TRBJ1-2; tentatively, D is TRBD1 (6 bases). Deletions cut 0 bases from V and 1 base from J, with 9 bases between. The CDR3 loop spans 15 amino acids. From germline, CDR1 is LGHNA and CDR2 YSLEER. CDR3: CASSQETGLNYGYTF. Here the CDR3 DNA reads TGCGCCAGCAGCCAAGAAACAGGGCTTAACTATGGCTACACCTTC.

The CDR3: CASSLPDSPSPYNEQFF. For the CDR3, the DNA is TGTGCCAGCAGCTTGCCGGACAGTCCATCCCCTTACAATGAGCAGTTCTTC. This sequence joins TRBV5-6 and TRBJ2-1; D is perhaps TRBD1 (6 bases). CDR1 and CDR2 (germline): SGHDT, YYEEEE. CDR3 length: 17 amino acids. The V gene lost 1 base and the J gene lost 4 bases, with 18 bases spanning the gap.

This rearrangement joins TRBV5-1 to TRBJ2-3, with D unclear. V was shortened by 0 bases and J by 1 base, with 9 bases between the two germline ends. The germline V gene has CDR1 SGHRS and CDR2 YFSETQ. CDR3 length equals 15 residues. The CDR3 is CASSLDVSGTDTQYF. CDR3 bases: TGCGCCAGCAGCTTGGATGTCTCGGGCACAGATACGCAGTATTTT.

Only a few counts were recorded for this clone. V is TRBV7-9 and J is TRBJ1-1, with D perhaps matching TRBD1 (6 bases). Per the germline V gene, CDR1 is SEHNR and CDR2 is FQNEAQ (reference sequence). The V and J ends lost 5 bases and 7 bases respectively, with 14 bases between them. The CDR3 length is 13 residues. CDR3 residues: CASSGGRAHEAFF. CDR3 DNA sequence: TGTGCCAGCAGCGGGGGCAGGGCTCATGAAGCTTTCTTT.

The genes are TRBV19 and TRBJ2-3; D is possibly TRBD2 (5 bases). Germline CDR1 and CDR2: LNHDA and SQIVND (reference sequence). The CDR3 is made up of 16 amino acids. V was shortened by 3 bases and J by 2 bases, with 15 bases between the two germline ends. CDR3 loop: CASSMRARTATDTQYF. CDR3 DNA: TGTGCCAGTAGTATGAGGGCTAGAACCGCCACAGATACGCAGTATTTT. The full variable domain, its missing parts supplied by reference TRBV19 and TRBJ2-3, is DGGITQSPKYLFRKEGQNVTLSCEQNLNHDAMYWYRQDPGQGLRLIYYSQIVNDFQKGDIAEGYSVSREKKESFPLTVTSAQKNPTAFYLCASSMRARTATDTQYFGPGTRLTVL.

The CDR3, as DNA: TGTGCCAGCTCACCGACCGGGACAGGGGGTCCTGGCTACACCTTC. Amino acid sequence: CASSPTGTGGPGYTF. V gene TRBV18 combines with J gene TRBJ1-2, with 11 bases lining up with TRBD1. J was trimmed by 7 bases and V by 3 bases; bases with no gene match: 7. CDR3 length equals 15 residues. Germline V lookup: CDR1 KGHSH, CDR2 LQKENI. Based on the CDR3 plus reference TRBV18 and TRBJ1-2, the full variable domain is NAGVMQNPRHLVRRRGQEARLRCSPMKGHSHVYWYRQLPEEGLKFMVYLQKENIIDESGMPKERFSAEFPKEGPSILRIQQVVRGDSAAYFCASSPTGTGGPGYTFGSGTRLTVV.

The gene calls are TRBV25-1 and TRBJ1-2; D possibly corresponds to TRBD1 (5 bases). The length of the CDR3 is 15 residues. V gave up 6 bases and J gave up 1 base, with 15 bases separating them. The germline CDR1 and CDR2 sequences are MGHDK and SYGVNS. CDR3 bases: TGTGCCAGCAGCGGCCTAAGGCAGGGTAACTATGGCTACACCTTC. Amino acid sequence: CASSGLRQGNYGYTF.

This clone appeared a single time. The rearrangement links TRBV6-5 to TRBJ2-2; TRBD1 agrees at 7 bases. The CDR3 has 15 residues. Germline V gene data show CDR1 as MNHEY and CDR2 as SVGAGI. J lost 5 bases, V lost 0 bases, and 3 bases had no gene match. CDR3 protein: CASSYSNRGTGELFF. CDR3 nucleotide sequence: TGTGCCAGCAGTTACTCGAACAGGGGAACCGGGGAGCTGTTTTTT.

V usage is TRBV7-2 and J usage is TRBJ1-6; a possible D gene is TRBD1 (6 bases). V lost 7 bases and J 7 bases, leaving 17 bases between the germline ends. This CDR3 has 15 residues. Germline-derived CDR1 and CDR2 are SGHTA and FQGNSA. In DNA form, the CDR3 reads TGTGCCAGCACCCTTTCTACAGGGCCCAATTCACCCCTCCACTTT. Amino acids: CASTLSTGPNSPLHF.

The V gene is TRBV7-9, the J gene TRBJ1-5; no clear D gene. The V end lost 1 base, the J end lost 3 bases, and 7 bases lay between the germline ends. Germline V gene sequence: CDR1 SEHNR, CDR2 FQNEAQ (reference sequence). The CDR3 covers 14 residues. CDR3 DNA: TGTGCCAGCAGCTTAGGGTCAGTCAATCAGCCCCAGCATTTT. It codes for CASSLGSVNQPQHF.

The genes are TRBV7-9 and TRBJ2-7, with TRBD2 matching over 9 bases. The V gene end was trimmed by 3 bases and the J gene end by 0 bases; junction bases not matched to a gene: 0. This CDR3 has 14 residues. Germline V gene data show CDR1 as SEHNR and CDR2 as FQNEAQ (reference sequence). The CDR3 DNA follows: TGTGCCAGCAGCTTTAGCGGGAGCTCCTACGAGCAGTACTTC. Its protein product is CASSFSGSSYEQYF.

Comments on this clone: The junction does not match germline at one end; this may be a read error. The rearrangement uses TRBV15 and TRBJ2-2; 8 nucleotides match TRBD2. This CDR3 has 15 amino acids. Looked up from germline, CDR1 is LNHNV and CDR2 is YYDKDF (reference sequence). The CDR3 region has the DNA TGTGCCTCCAGGGCTAGCGGGTTGAACACCGGGGAGCTGTTTTTT. Translated: CASRASGLNTGELFF.

The chain uses TRBV28 and TRBJ1-5, with 10 nucleotides matching TRBD1. The germline V gene encodes CDR1 MDHEN and CDR2 SYDVKM. The CDR3 has 16 amino acids. V shed 10 bases, J shed 4 bases, and the junction held 13 bases outside the gene matches. CDR3 sequence: CATDGQGEGGNQPQHF. Written as DNA, the CDR3 is TGTGCCACCGATGGACAGGGGGAGGGAGGGAATCAGCCCCAGCATTTT.

About this clone itself: One junction end disagrees with the germline gene, perhaps due to a read error. The chain is built from TRBV6-2 or TRBV6-3 and TRBJ2-5; TRBD1 aligns across 12 bases. Germline assignment: CDR1 MNHEY and CDR2 SVGEGT. CDR3 length: 16 residues. CDR3: CASSRTGTGGIETKYF. DNA for the CDR3: TGTGCCAGCAGCCGAACCGGGACAGGGGGCATCGAGACCAAGTACTTC.

The gene calls are TRBV19 and TRBJ2-5; D call uncertain. This CDR3 contains 13 residues. V lost 6 bases and J lost 2, with 10 bases in between. The germline V gene has CDR1 LNHDA and CDR2 SQIVND (reference sequence). The DNA for the CDR3 is TGTGCCAGTAGCCCCCCAGGACAAGAGACCCAGTACTTC. Translating it yields CASSPPGQETQYF.

V usage is TRBV7-2 and J usage is TRBJ2-3; TRBD2 agrees at 7 bases. The CDR3 is 16 residues long. Germline values: CDR1 SGHTA, CDR2 FQGNSA. V was clipped by 5 bases and J by 5 bases; unmatched bases: 13. CDR3 DNA: TGTGCCAGCAGCCTCCAGGCAGCGGGGCTGGGAGATACGCAGTATTTT. Protein sequence: CASSLQAAGLGDTQYF.

The V and J genes are TRBV7-8 and TRBJ2-7, with D perhaps TRBD1 (6 bases). From germline, CDR1 is SGHVS and CDR2 FQNEAQ. Trimming removed 5 bases at V and 10 bases at J, with 15 bases between. This CDR3 has 12 residues. DNA of the CDR3: TGTGCCAGCAGCCAACCAGGGGCAGGACAGTACTTC. As protein: CASSQPGAGQYF.

The chain uses TRBV15 and TRBJ1-3, with 8 nucleotides matching TRBD1. Germline CDR1 and CDR2: LNHNV and YYDKDF (reference sequence). V lost 2 bases and J lost 3; bases outside the gene matches: 6. The CDR3 covers 16 residues. The CDR3 nucleotides are TGTGCCACCAGCAGAAGGACAGGGTTATTTGGAAACACCATATATTTT. Protein product: CATSRRTGLFGNTIYF.

The genes are TRBV7-9 and TRBJ2-7, with D tentatively TRBD2 (6 bases). Trimming took off 4 bases at V and 0 bases at J, with 16 bases between the two ends. Germline CDR1 reads SEHNR; CDR2 reads FQNEAQ (reference sequence). The CDR3 spans 16 residues. CDR3 amino acids: CASSWVGGGSSYEQYF. CDR3 nucleotide sequence: TGTGCCAGCAGCTGGGTTGGTGGGGGGTCCTCCTACGAGCAGTACTTC.

The genes are TRBV10-3 and TRBJ2-1; the match to TRBD2 covers 7 bases. V lost 10 bases, J lost 9 bases, and 9 bases stayed unmatched. Germline loops: CDR1 ENHRY, CDR2 SYGVKD. The CDR3 covers 12 residues. The CDR3: CATAGGGGEQFF. In nucleotides, the CDR3 is TGTGCCACGGCTGGGGGGGGTGGTGAGCAGTTCTTC.